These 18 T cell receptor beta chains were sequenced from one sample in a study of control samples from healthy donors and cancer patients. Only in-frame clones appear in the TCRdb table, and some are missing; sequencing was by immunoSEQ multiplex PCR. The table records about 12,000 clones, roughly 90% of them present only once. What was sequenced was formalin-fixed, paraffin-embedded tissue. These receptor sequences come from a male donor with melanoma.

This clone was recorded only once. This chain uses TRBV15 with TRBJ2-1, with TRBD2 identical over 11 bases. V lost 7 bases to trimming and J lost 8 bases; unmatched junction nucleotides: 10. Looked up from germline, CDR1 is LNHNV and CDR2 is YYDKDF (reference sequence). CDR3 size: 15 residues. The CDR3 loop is CATNSGLAGGDEQFF. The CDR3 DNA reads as TGTGCCACCAACAGCGGCCTAGCGGGAGGCGATGAGCAGTTCTTC.

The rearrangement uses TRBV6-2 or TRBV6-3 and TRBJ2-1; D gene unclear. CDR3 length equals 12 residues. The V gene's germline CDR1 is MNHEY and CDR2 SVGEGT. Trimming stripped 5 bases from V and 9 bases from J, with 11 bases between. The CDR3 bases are TGTGCCAGCAGTCACGGACGGGCTGAGCAGTTCTTC. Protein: CASSHGRAEQFF.

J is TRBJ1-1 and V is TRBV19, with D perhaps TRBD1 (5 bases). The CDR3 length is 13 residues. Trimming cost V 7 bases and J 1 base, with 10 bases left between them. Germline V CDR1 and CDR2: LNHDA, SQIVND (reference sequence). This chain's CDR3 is CASIRGRNTEAFF. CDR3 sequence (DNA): TGTGCCAGTATAAGGGGCCGGAACACTGAAGCTTTCTTT.

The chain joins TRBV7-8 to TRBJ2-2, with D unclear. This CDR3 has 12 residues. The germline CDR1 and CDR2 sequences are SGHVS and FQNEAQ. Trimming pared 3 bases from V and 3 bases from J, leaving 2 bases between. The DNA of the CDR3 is TGTGCCAGCAGCTTCCACACCGGGGAGCTGTTTTTT. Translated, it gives CASSFHTGELFF. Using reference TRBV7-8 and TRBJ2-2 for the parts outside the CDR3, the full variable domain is GAGVSQSPRYKVAKRGQDVALRCDPISGHVSLFWYQQALGQGPEFLTYFQNEAQLDKSGLPSDRFFAERPEGSVSTLKIQRTQQEDSAVYLCASSFHTGELFFGEGSRLTVL.

CDR3 DNA: TGTGCCAGCAGCTCCCGGGGGGGAAACTATGGCTACACCTTC. Encoded protein: CASSSRGGNYGYTF. The chain combines TRBV5-8 with TRBJ1-2, with D possibly being TRBD1 (5 bases). V dropped 3 bases and J dropped 2 bases, with 11 bases sitting between them. This CDR3 has 14 amino acids. CDR1 SGHTS and CDR2 YDEGEE come from the germline V gene.

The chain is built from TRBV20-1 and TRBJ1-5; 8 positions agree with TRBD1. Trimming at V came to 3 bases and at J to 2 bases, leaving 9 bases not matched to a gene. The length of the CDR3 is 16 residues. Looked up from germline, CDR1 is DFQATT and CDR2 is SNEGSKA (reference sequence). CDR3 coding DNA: TGCAGTGCTAGTAAATCAGGGGGCGAGGGCAATCAGCCCCAGCATTTT. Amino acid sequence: CSASKSGGEGNQPQHF.

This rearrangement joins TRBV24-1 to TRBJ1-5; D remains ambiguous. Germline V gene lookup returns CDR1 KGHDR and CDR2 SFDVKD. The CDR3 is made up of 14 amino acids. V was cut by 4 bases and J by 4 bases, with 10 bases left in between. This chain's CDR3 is CATSDNLGNQPQHF. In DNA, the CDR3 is TGTGCCACCAGTGACAACCTCGGGAATCAGCCCCAGCATTTT.

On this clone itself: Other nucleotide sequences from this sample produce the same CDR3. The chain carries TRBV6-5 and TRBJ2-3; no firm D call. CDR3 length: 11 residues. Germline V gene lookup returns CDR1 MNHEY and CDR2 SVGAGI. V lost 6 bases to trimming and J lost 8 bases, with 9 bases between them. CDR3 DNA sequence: TGTGCCAGCAGATCTACTTTTACGCAGTATTTT. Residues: CASRSTFTQYF.

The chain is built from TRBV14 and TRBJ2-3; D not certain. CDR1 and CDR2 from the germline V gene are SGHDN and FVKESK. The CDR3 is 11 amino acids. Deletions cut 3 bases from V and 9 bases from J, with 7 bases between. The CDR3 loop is CASSQGGTQYF. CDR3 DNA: TGTGCCAGCAGCCAGGGTGGGACGCAGTATTTT.

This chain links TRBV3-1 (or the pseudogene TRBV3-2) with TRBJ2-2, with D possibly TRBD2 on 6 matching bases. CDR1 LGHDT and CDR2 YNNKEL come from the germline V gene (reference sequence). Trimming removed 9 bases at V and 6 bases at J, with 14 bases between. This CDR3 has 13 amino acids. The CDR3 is CASWDLGAGELFF. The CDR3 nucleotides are TGTGCCAGTTGGGACTTGGGGGCCGGGGAGCTGTTTTTT.

DNA for the CDR3: TGTGCCAGCAGCTTCGGGGGATGGAACACTGAAGCTTTCTTT. This translates into CASSFGGWNTEAFF. The rearrangement uses TRBV7-9 and TRBJ1-1, with a possible D match to TRBD1 (5 bases). There are 14 residues in the CDR3. V was trimmed by 3 bases and J by 1 base, leaving 9 bases between them. Per the germline V gene, CDR1 is SEHNR and CDR2 is FQNEAQ (reference sequence).

CDR3 in amino acids: CASSLEAAFSYGYTF. CDR3 nucleotide sequence: TGTGCCAGCAGCTTGGAGGCAGCTTTCTCCTATGGCTACACCTTC. The V gene is TRBV5-6, the J gene TRBJ1-2, with D uncertain. Trimming took 0 bases from V and 4 from J, leaving 13 bases between them. Germline V gives CDR1 SGHDT, CDR2 YYEEEE. The CDR3 length is 15 residues.

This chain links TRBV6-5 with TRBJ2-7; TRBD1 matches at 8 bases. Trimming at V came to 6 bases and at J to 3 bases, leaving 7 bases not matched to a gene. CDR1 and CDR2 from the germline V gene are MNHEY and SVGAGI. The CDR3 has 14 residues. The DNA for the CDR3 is TGTGCCAGCAGCCCCAAAGGACAGGGCTACGAGCAGTACGTC. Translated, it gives CASSPKGQGYEQYV.

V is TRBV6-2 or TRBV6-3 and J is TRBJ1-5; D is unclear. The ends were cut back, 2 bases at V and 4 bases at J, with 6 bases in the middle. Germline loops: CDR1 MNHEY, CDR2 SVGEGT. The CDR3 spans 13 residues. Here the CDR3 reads CASSYVTNQPQHF. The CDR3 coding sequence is TGTGCCAGCAGTTACGTGACGAATCAGCCCCAGCATTTT.

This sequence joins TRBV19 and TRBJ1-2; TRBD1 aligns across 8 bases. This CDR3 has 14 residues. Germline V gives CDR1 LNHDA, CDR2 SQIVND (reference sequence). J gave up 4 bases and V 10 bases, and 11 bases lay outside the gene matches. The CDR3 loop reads CATLGQGILYGYTF. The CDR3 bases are TGTGCCACCCTAGGACAGGGAATTCTCTATGGCTACACCTTC.

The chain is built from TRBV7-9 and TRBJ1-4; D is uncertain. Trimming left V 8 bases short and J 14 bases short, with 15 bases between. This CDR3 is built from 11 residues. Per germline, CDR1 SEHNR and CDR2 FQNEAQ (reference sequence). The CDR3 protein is CASRGVGWLFF. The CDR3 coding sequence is TGTGCCAGCCGAGGTGTCGGTTGGCTGTTTTTT.

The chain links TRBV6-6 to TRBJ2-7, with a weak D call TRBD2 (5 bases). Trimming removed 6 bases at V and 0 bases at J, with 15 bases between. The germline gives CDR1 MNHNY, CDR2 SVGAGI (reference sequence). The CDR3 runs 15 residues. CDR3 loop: CASSAPGRASYEQYF. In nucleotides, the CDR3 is TGTGCCAGCAGCGCCCCGGGGAGAGCCTCCTACGAGCAGTACTTC.

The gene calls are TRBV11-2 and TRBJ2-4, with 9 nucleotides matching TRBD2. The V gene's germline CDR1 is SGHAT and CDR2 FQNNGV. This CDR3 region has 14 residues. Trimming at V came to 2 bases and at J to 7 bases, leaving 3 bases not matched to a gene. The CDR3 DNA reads TGTGCCAGCAGCTTAACTAGCGGGTGGAACATTCAGTACTTC. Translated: CASSLTSGWNIQYF.